This T cell receptor beta chain emerged from a study of blood T cell repertoires in COVID-19. The overall study: The samples span acute and convalescent COVID-19 from the United States, Italy and Spain.

The authors' processing: Amplified reference gene primers provided the basis for estimating nucleated cell counts. TCRdb's copy holds only in-frame clones and misses some; the assay was immunoSEQ multiplex PCR. Clonal size and the V and J genes are those of that table, whereas D and trimming came from the DNA. The table includes more than 150,000 clones, 70% to 85% detected once. This CDR3 contains 14 residues. Germline CDR1 SQVTM, CDR2 ANQGSEA. Trimming took 7 bases from V and 0 from J; bases not matched to a gene: 3. Sequences were obtained from peripheral blood. This receptor was taken from a woman under 40 with acute or convalescent COVID-19. V and J are TRBV29-1 and TRBJ1-2; TRBD1 matches at 12 bases. In DNA, the CDR3 is TGCAGCGCCGGGACAGGGGGCTCTAACTATGGCTACACCTTC. Its translation: CSAGTGGSNYGYTF.